This TCR beta chain came from a study of shared clonotypes between healthy human individuals. Notes on this clone: The antigen remains unidentified.

Positively selected for CCR7, the CD45RO-negative cells used as naive CD8 cells excluded terminally differentiated effector memory CD45RA+ cells. This CDR3 comprises 16 residues. CDR1 ENHRY and CDR2 SYGVKD come from the germline V gene. With 3 bases removed from V and 0 bases from J, the gap between germline ends came to 11 bases. Original analysis: There were no quality scores in the junction-only immunoSEQ sequences, so filtering differed. The assay was immunoSEQ multiplex PCR, and TCRdb's table has in-frame clones only and misses some. D and trimming come from the DNA, and the V and J calls and clone size come from that table. The sample carries about 2 million clones, about 95% recorded once. Broader study findings: Generally, estimated richness proved larger in naive subsets than it did in memory subsets.

Sequencing used naive CD8+ T cells sorted from blood. The receptor was isolated from a man younger than 30 in good health. The V gene is TRBV10-3, the J gene TRBJ2-2; D might be TRBD1 (6 bases). The CDR3 region is CAISDQDSPNTGELFF. In DNA form, the CDR3 reads TGTGCCATCAGTGACCAGGACAGTCCGAACACCGGGGAGCTGTTTTTT.